One sample yielded the 17 T cell receptor beta chains listed below, sequenced in a study of OX40 agonist ivuxolimab in advanced cancers. TCRdb's table, derived via immunoSEQ multiplex PCR, lists solely in-frame clones and lacks some. The sample contains about 55,000 clones, 70% to 80% of which appear only once. This material consisted of CD4+ or CD8+ T cells sorted from blood, taken in a trial of the OX40 agonist ivuxolimab. All receptors come from an adult with an advanced solid tumor such as melanoma, head and neck, liver or kidney cancer.

The J gene is TRBJ1-2, the V gene TRBV30; D perhaps matches TRBD1 (5 bases). V lost 1 base and J lost 3, with 12 bases in between. This CDR3 has 14 amino acids. The germline V gene has CDR1 GTSNPN and CDR2 SVGIG (reference sequence). The CDR3 reads CAWSARRTHYGYTF. CDR3 DNA sequence: TGTGCCTGGAGTGCACGACGGACACACTATGGCTACACCTTC.

This clone was counted only a few times. The chain carries TRBV4-2 and TRBJ2-3; TRBD2 aligns across 8 bases. The CDR3 totals 18 residues. V trimming: 4 bases; J trimming: 3 bases; junction bases outside the gene matches: 15. The V gene's germline CDR1 is LGHNA and CDR2 YNFKEQ. CDR3 residues: CASSPDSLAGPQTDTQYF. The CDR3 bases are TGTGCCAGCAGCCCGGATTCCTTAGCGGGGCCTCAAACAGATACGCAGTATTTT.

This clone was seen many times. J is TRBJ2-1 and V is TRBV21-1; no check of the table's D call, TRBD2, against the DNA was made. TRBV21-1 is flagged as a pseudogene. The CDR3 length is 15 residues. The CDR3 coding sequence is TGTGCCAGCAGCAAAGGATTGCGGGGTAGCGATGAGCAGTTCTTC. Translating gives CASSKGLRGSDEQFF.

The chain carries TRBV27 and TRBJ1-1; D remains ambiguous. The ends were cut back, 4 bases at V and 0 bases at J, with 9 bases in the middle. The V gene's germline CDR1 is MNHEY and CDR2 SMNVEV (reference sequence). CDR3 length: 14 residues. The CDR3: CASSYEAMNTEAFF. In DNA, the CDR3 is TGTGCCAGCAGTTACGAGGCGATGAACACTGAAGCTTTCTTT.

This clone was seen just once. The V call is TRBV6-6, the J call TRBJ2-7; a weak D match, TRBD1 (6 bases). This CDR3 comprises 14 residues. The germline CDR1 and CDR2 sequences are MNHNY and SVGAGI (reference sequence). V shed 5 bases and J shed 2 bases, with 13 bases lying between them. The CDR3: CASSSPGVAYEQYF. CDR3 coding DNA: TGTGCCAGCAGTAGTCCAGGGGTGGCCTACGAGCAGTACTTC.

The V call is TRBV5-1, the J call TRBJ1-6; D is unclear. This CDR3 region has 19 residues. Trimming took off 0 bases at V and 0 bases at J, with 16 bases between the two ends. Germline loops: CDR1 SGHRS, CDR2 YFSETQ. The CDR3 nucleotides read TGCGCCAGCAGCTTGGGGTGGTCGACCCGGAGCTCCTATAATTCACCCCTCCACTTT. Translation gives CASSLGWSTRSSYNSPLHF.

The chain recombines TRBV10-1 with TRBJ2-2; 8 bases fit TRBD2. The CDR3 length is 16 residues. Germline CDR1 WNHNN, CDR2 SYGVQD (reference sequence). V was clipped by 3 bases and J by 0 bases; unmatched bases: 3. Written as DNA, the CDR3 is TGCGCCAGCAGTGAACGAGCGGGAGCGAACACCGGGGAGCTGTTTTTT. Protein: CASSERAGANTGELFF.

The V and J genes are TRBV7-9 and TRBJ2-3, with TRBD2 identical over 10 bases. From germline, CDR1 is SEHNR and CDR2 FQNEAQ (reference sequence). CDR3 size: 15 residues. The ends lost 3 bases at V and 4 bases at J; junction bases unmatched: 4. The CDR3 DNA reads as TGTGCCAGCAGCTTCGGGCTAGCGGGAGCAGATACGCAGTATTTT. Protein product: CASSFGLAGADTQYF.

The chain uses TRBV2 and TRBJ2-7; D is perhaps TRBD2 (7 bases). Germline-derived CDR1 and CDR2 are SNHLY and FYNNEI. The CDR3 has 14 amino acids. The V and J ends lost 8 bases and 5 bases respectively, with 19 bases between them. CDR3 amino acids: CASLVGAGVHEQYF. CDR3 DNA sequence: TGTGCCAGCTTGGTGGGGGCGGGAGTTCACGAGCAGTACTTC.

The rearrangement joins TRBV11-2 to TRBJ1-5; no clear D gene. Germline CDR1 SGHAT, CDR2 FQNNGV. V dropped 4 bases and J dropped 6 bases, with 13 bases sitting between them. The CDR3 has 14 amino acids. CDR3 nucleotides: TGTGCCAGCAGCTCCCCGGATTACGGTCAGCCCCAGCATTTT. This translates into CASSSPDYGQPQHF.

J is TRBJ2-1 and V is TRBV27; the D gene is possibly TRBD1 (6 bases). The CDR3 length is 15 residues. Germline V gene data show CDR1 as MNHEY and CDR2 as SMNVEV (reference sequence). V lost 6 bases to trimming and J lost 4 bases, with 16 bases between them. CDR3 loop: CASRLFWTDYNEQFF. The CDR3 DNA is TGTGCCAGCAGACTCTTTTGGACAGATTACAATGAGCAGTTCTTC.

The chain is built from TRBV9 and TRBJ1-4; the D is unclear. The V gene's germline CDR1 is SGDLS and CDR2 YYNGEE. CDR3 size: 12 residues. The V and J ends lost 1 base and 6 bases respectively, with 4 bases between them. This CDR3 reads CASSVRDEKLFF. The CDR3 coding sequence is TGTGCCAGCAGCGTAAGAGATGAAAAACTGTTTTTT.

Only a few counts were recorded for this clone. The CDR3 sequence is CASSPNRDRATEAFF. CDR3 bases: TGTGCCAGTAGTCCAAACCGGGACAGGGCCACTGAAGCTTTCTTT. The chain recombines TRBV19 with TRBJ1-1; 9 nucleotides line up with TRBD1. J was trimmed by 4 bases and V by 5 bases; bases with no gene match: 8. Per germline, CDR1 LNHDA and CDR2 SQIVND (reference sequence). CDR3 length: 15 residues.

This chain links TRBV9 with TRBJ2-4; D is perhaps TRBD1 (6 bases). V lost 3 bases and J lost 4, with 14 bases in between. Germline CDR1 SGDLS, CDR2 YYNGEE. CDR3 size: 15 residues. Here the CDR3 DNA reads TGTGCCAGCAGCGGGGACATATCAGGAAAAAACATTCAGTACTTC. Amino acids: CASSGDISGKNIQYF.

The chain is built from TRBV4-3 and TRBJ2-5, with a possible D match to TRBD1 (7 bases). Germline V gene lookup returns CDR1 LGHNA and CDR2 YSLEER. The CDR3 runs 16 residues. The V end lost 1 base, the J end lost 2 bases, and 14 bases lay between the germline ends. CDR3 residues: CASSQAPRGTQETQYF. The CDR3, as DNA: TGCGCCAGCAGCCAAGCTCCCAGGGGGACTCAAGAGACCCAGTACTTC.

The gene calls are TRBV5-1 and TRBJ2-3; D tentatively fits TRBD1 or TRBD2 (5 bases each). V lost 4 bases to trimming and J lost 5 bases, with 8 bases between them. This CDR3 spans 12 amino acids. Germline CDR1 and CDR2: SGHRS and YFSETQ. The CDR3 coding sequence is TGCGCCAGCAGCCTGAGGGGAGATACGCAGTATTTT. Its translation is CASSLRGDTQYF.

CDR3 in amino acids: CASSLGPGSYEQYF. DNA for the CDR3: TGTGCCAGCAGCTTGGGACCTGGCTCCTACGAGCAGTACTTC. This chain joins TRBV9 and TRBJ2-7; D may correspond to TRBD1 or TRBD2 (5 bases each). CDR1 is SGDLS, CDR2 YYNGEE, per germline. The CDR3 totals 14 residues. V was pared by 4 bases and J by 0 bases, with 11 bases between.